The T cell receptor (beta chain) under discussion was sequenced for a study of blood T cells in healthy people across ages. Study-wide results and limits: Researchers said unsorted PBMCs prevented a conclusive naive versus antigen-experienced comparison.

Germline lookup yields CDR1 SNHLY and CDR2 FYNNEI. V shed 6 bases and J 4 bases; nucleotides not matched to a gene: 12. CDR3 length: 16 residues. PCR was performed a second time for 7 to 11 cycles using a sample-barcoded 5' primer and a J-beta primer mix. Tagging of each cDNA molecule was performed by a template-switch adaptor with 12 random nucleotides. One entry per CDR3 protein, called by TCRdb with MiXCR from the 5' RACE reads. The sample records approximately 1,000,000 distinct CDR3 sequences, roughly 45% being singletons. On this clonotype itself: Its antigen is currently unknown.

The chain is built from TRBV2 and TRBJ2-5; 9 bases map to TRBD2. Sequenced input: blood. The origin of this receptor is a woman aged 60-75 years in good health. DNA for the CDR3: TGTGCCAGCAGGCTAGGACTTAGCGGGAGTCTAGAGACCCAGTACTTC. Translated: CASRLGLSGSLETQYF. Complete variable domain (other parts from reference TRBV2 and TRBJ2-5): EPEVTQTPSHQVTQMGQEVILRCVPISNHLYFYWYRQILGQKVEFLVSFYNNEISEKSEIFDDQFSVERPDGSNFTLKIRSTKLEDSAMYFCASRLGLSGSLETQYFGPGTRLLVL.